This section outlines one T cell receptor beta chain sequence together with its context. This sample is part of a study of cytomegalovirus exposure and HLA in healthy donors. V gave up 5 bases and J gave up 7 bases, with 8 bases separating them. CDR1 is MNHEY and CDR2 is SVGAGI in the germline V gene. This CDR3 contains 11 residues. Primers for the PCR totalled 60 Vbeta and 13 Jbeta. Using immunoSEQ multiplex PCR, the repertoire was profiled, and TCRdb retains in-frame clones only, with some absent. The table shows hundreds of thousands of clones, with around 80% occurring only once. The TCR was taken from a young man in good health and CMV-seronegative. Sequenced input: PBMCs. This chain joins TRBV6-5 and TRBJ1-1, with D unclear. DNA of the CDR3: TGTGCCAGCAGTAGACATCTTGAAGCTTTCTTT. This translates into CASSRHLEAFF.